A single sample gave rise to the 26 T cell receptor beta chains below, sequenced in a study of metastatic and nonmetastatic thyroid tumors. TCRdb redid the clone calls on the PCR reads using MiXCR. The table has approximately 70,000 clones, around 19% seen once. Before thyroid surgery, none of the patients had received any treatment. The sample was blood. The source is a female donor with papillary thyroid cancer or a benign thyroid nodule (not recorded which). Some clones in this sample may be carry-over from other donors' samples.

This clone occurred many times. In DNA form, the CDR3 reads TGTGCCAGCAGCTTTCCAGTGACAGGTCTGAACACCGGGGAGCTGTTTTTT. It encodes CASSFPVTGLNTGELFF. V usage is TRBV11-1 and J usage is TRBJ2-2; D possibly corresponds to TRBD1 (6 bases). The CDR3 extends over 17 amino acids. With 3 bases removed from V and 1 base from J, the gap between germline ends came to 15 bases. Germline lookup yields CDR1 SGHAT and CDR2 FQDESV (reference sequence).

This clone appeared a few times. The genes are TRBV27 and TRBJ2-7; the match to TRBD1 covers 8 bases. The junction had 9 bases not matched to a gene; V was cut back by 4 bases and J by 4 bases. Germline CDR1 MNHEY, CDR2 SMNVEV (reference sequence). The length of the CDR3 is 15 residues. The CDR3 nucleotides read TGTGCCAGCAGTTACCGGGACAGGCTGTTTTACGAGCAGTACTTC. Protein: CASSYRDRLFYEQYF.

This clone was found many times. The chain combines TRBV11-1 with TRBJ2-3; D ambiguous. CDR3 length: 16 residues. Germline values: CDR1 SGHAT, CDR2 FQDESV (reference sequence). The V end was cut by 3 bases, the J end by 2 bases, with 15 bases between. The CDR3 DNA follows: TGTGCCAGCAGCTTCTTGGGCAGTTCCCTCACAGATACGCAGTATTTT. Translation gives CASSFLGSSLTDTQYF.

This clone appeared a few times. V and J are TRBV28 and TRBJ1-5, with D possibly being TRBD1 (6 bases). Trimming pared 3 bases from V and 1 base from J, leaving 13 bases between. The germline gives CDR1 MDHEN, CDR2 SYDVKM. CDR3 size: 16 residues. The CDR3 nucleotides are TGTGCCAGCAGTTTTATGGGGGCCCAGAGCAATCAGCCCCAGCATTTT. Amino acids: CASSFMGAQSNQPQHF.

This clone was seen only a few times. The CDR3 loop reads CASSSQGVLTSSYDEQFF. CDR3 DNA: TGTGCCAGCAGTTCGCAGGGGGTCCTGACTAGTTCGTACGATGAGCAGTTCTTC. V and J are TRBV27 and TRBJ2-1, with TRBD1 as a possible D gene (7 bases). Germline CDR1 MNHEY, CDR2 SMNVEV (reference sequence). This CDR3 contains 18 residues. Trimming left V 4 bases short and J 8 bases short, with 27 bases between.

This clone turned up a few times. The chain recombines TRBV12-3 or TRBV12-4 with TRBJ2-7; D remains unclear. The CDR3 spans 13 residues. V lost 3 bases and J lost 8, with 14 bases in between. The CDR3 spells CASSFVSNSQQYF. In DNA, the CDR3 is TGTGCCAGCAGTTTTGTGTCCAATTCACAGCAGTACTTC.

The sample holds many counts of this clone. V usage is TRBV2 and J usage is TRBJ1-5; 9 nucleotides align to TRBD1. The CDR3 runs 15 residues. CDR1 and CDR2 from the germline V gene are SNHLY and FYNNEI. With 7 bases clipped from V and 2 bases from J, the junction kept 6 bases outside the gene matches. The CDR3 sequence: CASTGTGSGNQPQHF. CDR3 coding DNA: TGTGCCAGCACCGGGACAGGGTCGGGCAATCAGCCCCAGCATTTT.

This chain connects TRBV4-1 to TRBJ2-1, with 10 bases aligning to TRBD2. The CDR3 extends over 16 amino acids. V lost 4 bases to trimming and J lost 8 bases; unmatched junction nucleotides: 11. The V gene's germline CDR1 is MGHRA and CDR2 YSYEKL. CDR3 residues: CASSPGPLAGFDEQFF. The DNA for the CDR3 is TGCGCCAGCAGCCCGGGGCCACTAGCGGGATTCGATGAGCAGTTCTTC.

This clone was recorded many times. This sequence joins TRBV6-1 and TRBJ2-1; 9 bases agree with TRBD2. CDR1 is MNHNS, CDR2 SASEGT, per germline. Germline trimming cut 5 bases from V and 0 bases from J; bases unmatched to any gene: 2. This CDR3 spans 15 amino acids. The CDR3 DNA is TGTGCCAGCAGTTATAGCGGGAGCTCCTACAATGAGCAGTTCTTC. This gives the protein CASSYSGSSYNEQFF.

This clone was observed many times. This chain connects TRBV9 to TRBJ2-7; a weak D match, TRBD2 (5 bases). Trimming shortened V by 4 bases and J by 3 bases, and 17 bases separated the two germline ends. The germline gives CDR1 SGDLS, CDR2 YYNGEE. This CDR3 is 15 amino acids long. The CDR3 nucleotides read TGTGCCAGCAGCCCTAAAGCTAGCAGCCTCTACGAGCAGTACTTC. Its translation: CASSPKASSLYEQYF.

The V and J genes are TRBV5-1 and TRBJ2-7; 7 bases are shared with TRBD2. Germline V CDR1 and CDR2: SGHRS, YFSETQ. The CDR3 spans 14 residues. V lost 7 bases and J lost 4; bases outside the gene matches: 11. CDR3 region: CASSPTSSSYEQYF. The CDR3 DNA sequence: TGCGCCAGCTCCCCGACTAGCTCCTCATACGAGCAGTACTTC.

This clone was counted ten times or more. CDR3 loop: CASSLDRGSYNEQFF. The CDR3 coding sequence is TGTGCCAGCAGCTTAGATCGAGGTAGCTACAATGAGCAGTTCTTC. This chain links TRBV11-2 with TRBJ2-1; D gene uncertain. The CDR3 length is 15 residues. Germline values: CDR1 SGHAT, CDR2 FQNNGV. The germline V and J ends were trimmed by 0 bases and 3 bases, with 9 bases remaining between them.

Many counts were recorded for this clone. This rearrangement joins TRBV9 to TRBJ2-4, with a possible D match to TRBD2 (5 bases). This CDR3 has 12 amino acids. Trimming cost V 7 bases and J 2 bases, with 7 bases left between them. Germline V gene data show CDR1 as SGDLS and CDR2 as YYNGEE. CDR3 coding DNA: TGTGCCAGCGGGAGTACCAAAAACATTCAGTACTTC. This gives the protein CASGSTKNIQYF.

This clone was recorded many times. The CDR3 loop reads CASSWTGGLLYGGELFF. In nucleotides, the CDR3 is TGTGCCAGCAGCTGGACAGGGGGTCTCTTGTACGGCGGGGAGCTGTTTTTT. V gene TRBV5-4 combines with J gene TRBJ2-2, with 10 bases identical to TRBD1. The germline V gene has CDR1 SGHNT and CDR2 YYREEE (reference sequence). V lost 3 bases, J lost 7 bases, and 12 bases stayed unmatched. The CDR3 is 17 residues long.

This clone was detected a few times. This chain uses TRBV28 with TRBJ2-7; 8 bases are shared with TRBD1. The germline V gene has CDR1 MDHEN and CDR2 SYDVKM. The CDR3 sequence is 15 residues long. With V trimmed by 4 bases and J by 6 bases, 11 bases remained unmatched. The CDR3 bases are TGTGCCAGCAGTTCCCGGGACAGGCCATTGGGCGAGCAGTACTTC. Its protein product is CASSSRDRPLGEQYF.

This clone showed up many times. The chain uses TRBV3-1 and TRBJ1-2; D might be TRBD1 (6 bases). With 4 bases removed from V and 4 bases from J, the gap between germline ends came to 10 bases. The CDR3 runs 13 residues. Germline assignment: CDR1 LGHDT and CDR2 YNNKEL (reference sequence). CDR3 residues: CASSPRGSYGYTF. In DNA form, the CDR3 reads TGTGCCAGCAGCCCCAGGGGAAGCTATGGCTACACCTTC.

This clone was seen repeatedly, ten times or more. V usage is TRBV10-2 and J usage is TRBJ2-1; D ambiguous. The germline CDR1 and CDR2 sequences are WSHSY and SAAADI. V was cut by 3 bases and J by 5 bases, with 2 bases left in between. The CDR3 is made up of 11 amino acids. The CDR3 DNA reads as TGCGCCAGCAGTGATCACAATGAGCAGTTCTTC. Its translation is CASSDHNEQFF.

CDR3 nucleotide sequence: TGTGCCAGCAGCTCGTGGACAGGGTCCGGCTCTGGAAACACCATATATTTT. Translated, it gives CASSSWTGSGSGNTIYF. The gene calls are TRBV11-2 and TRBJ1-3, with TRBD1 matching 8 bases. The CDR3 sequence is 17 residues long. V gave up 4 bases and J gave up 0 bases; unmatched junction bases: 8. Germline values: CDR1 SGHAT, CDR2 FQNNGV.

CDR3 amino acids: CASSLAGTTTSGANVLTF. The CDR3 DNA is TGTGCCAGCAGCTTGGCCGGGACAACGACCTCTGGGGCCAACGTCCTGACTTTC. The V gene is TRBV7-2, the J gene TRBJ2-6; TRBD1 is a possible D gene (6 bases). V was trimmed by 3 bases and J by 0 bases, leaving 15 bases between them. The CDR3 extends over 18 amino acids. CDR1 and CDR2 (germline): SGHTA, FQGNSA.

Details on this clone: An end of the junction does not agree with germline; a read error may underlie this. Distinct nucleotide sequences in the sample also encode this CDR3. V gene TRBV7-3 combines with J gene TRBJ2-7; D gene ambiguous. The length of the CDR3 is 13 residues. Germline lookup yields CDR1 SGHTA and CDR2 FQGTGA. The CDR3 nucleotides are TGTGCCAGCAGCTCTGACGGTGGCTACGAGCATTACTTC. As protein: CASSSDGGYEHYF.

This clone was counted at least ten times. The chain links TRBV7-8 to TRBJ2-5; D ambiguous. V lost 7 bases and J 5 bases, leaving 20 bases between the germline ends. The CDR3 is 15 amino acids. Germline loops: CDR1 SGHVS, CDR2 FQNEAQ. CDR3 DNA: TGTGCCAGCAACTCCCTGGCGGAGCAGGTGGAGACCCAGTACTTC. Translation gives CASNSLAEQVETQYF. Full variable domain (rest looked up from reference TRBV7-8 and TRBJ2-5): GAGVSQSPRYKVAKRGQDVALRCDPISGHVSLFWYQQALGQGPEFLTYFQNEAQLDKSGLPSDRFFAERPEGSVSTLKIQRTQQEDSAVYLCASNSLAEQVETQYFGPGTRLLVL.

This clone has ten or more counts. The chain employs TRBV12-3 or TRBV12-4 and TRBJ2-7; tentatively, D is TRBD2 (5 bases). V lost 1 base and J 6 bases, leaving 10 bases between the germline ends. CDR3 length: 13 residues. CDR3 amino acids: CASSLGGNAEQYF. CDR3 bases: TGTGCCAGCAGTTTAGGAGGGAATGCCGAGCAGTACTTC.

The sample holds many counts of this clone. This rearrangement joins TRBV6-6 to TRBJ1-2, with 7 bases aligning to TRBD1. The germline CDR1 and CDR2 sequences are MNHNY and SVGAGI (reference sequence). After removal of 0 bases from V and 4 bases from J, the junction contained 8 bases not matched to a gene. This CDR3 has 16 residues. CDR3 coding DNA: TGTGCCAGCAGTTACTCTCGGACAGGAGGGTCCTATGGCTACACCTTC. It translates to CASSYSRTGGSYGYTF.

The rearrangement links TRBV10-3 to TRBJ2-1; D perhaps matches TRBD2 (6 bases). Germline CDR1 ENHRY, CDR2 SYGVKD. V lost 4 bases and J lost 5, with 15 bases in between. This CDR3 is built from 15 residues. CDR3 loop: CAISADWRDNNEQFF. The DNA for the CDR3 is TGTGCCATCAGTGCAGACTGGCGGGATAACAATGAGCAGTTCTTC.

At least ten counts were recorded for this clone. The genes are TRBV30 and TRBJ2-1; no clear D. Germline CDR1 is GTSNPN and CDR2 is SVGIG (reference sequence). The V and J ends lost 4 bases and 6 bases respectively, with 7 bases between them. This CDR3 is 11 amino acids long. CDR3 DNA: TGTGCCTGGACTAACCTCAATGAGCAGTTCTTC. The encoded protein is CAWTNLNEQFF.

At least ten counts were recorded for this clone. The chain joins TRBV19 to TRBJ1-1; 7 nucleotides match TRBD1. Per germline, CDR1 LNHDA and CDR2 SQIVND (reference sequence). Trimming took 10 bases from V and 5 from J; bases not matched to a gene: 16. The CDR3 is 15 residues long. CDR3 sequence reads: CATQPGTARGTEAFF. Written as DNA, the CDR3 is TGTGCCACTCAACCCGGGACAGCCCGCGGGACTGAAGCTTTCTTT.